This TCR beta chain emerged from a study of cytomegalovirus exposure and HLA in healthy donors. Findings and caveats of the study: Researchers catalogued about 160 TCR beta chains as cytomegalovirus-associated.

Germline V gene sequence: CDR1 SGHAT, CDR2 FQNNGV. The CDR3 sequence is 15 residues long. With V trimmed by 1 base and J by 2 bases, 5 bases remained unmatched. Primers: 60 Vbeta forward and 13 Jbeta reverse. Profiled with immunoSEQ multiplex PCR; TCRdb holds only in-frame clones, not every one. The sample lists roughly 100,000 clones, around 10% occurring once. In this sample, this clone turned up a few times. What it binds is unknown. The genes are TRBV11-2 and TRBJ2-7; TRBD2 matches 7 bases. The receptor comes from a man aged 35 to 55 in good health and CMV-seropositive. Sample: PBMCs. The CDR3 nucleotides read TGTGCCAGCAGCTTAGGGGGAGGGGATGCCTACGAGCAGTACTTC. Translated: CASSLGGGDAYEQYF.